This T cell receptor beta chain was identified in a study of blood T cells in healthy people across ages. V lost 2 bases and J lost 7; bases outside the gene matches: 13. The CDR3 sequence is 16 residues long. Germline V gives CDR1 DFQATT, CDR2 SNEGSKA (reference sequence). Every donor gave ten milliliters of peripheral blood. The authors ran a second PCR of roughly 6 to 12 cycles using a sample-barcoded 5' primer and a J-beta primer mix. TCRdb called the 5' RACE reads again in MiXCR, with one record for every CDR3 protein. Of roughly 1.7 million distinct CDR3 sequences listed, roughly 32% are singletons. Findings of the study overall: Fewer expanded clones and more diversity marked long-lived versus aged donors. The recorded TCR beta diversity per million T cells decreased in a roughly linear manner with age.

As regards this clonotype: Its antigen is unidentified.

The chain couples TRBV20-1 to TRBJ2-1, with 8 nucleotides matching TRBD2. The origin of this receptor is a woman aged 25 to 45 in good health. Sequenced material: blood. The chain's CDR3 is CSARHQLSGSRNEQFF. In DNA form, the CDR3 reads TGCAGTGCTAGACACCAGTTGAGCGGGAGCCGGAATGAGCAGTTCTTC.